A selection of T cell receptor beta chains follows, all from one sample in a study of T cell repertoires in cytomegalovirus infection. One entry per CDR3 protein results from TCRdb running MiXCR on the reads. The sample includes about 570,000 distinct CDR3 sequences, 35% to 50% of them seen just once. No antigen has been identified for these receptors. The sample here was cultured PBMCs, taken from culture after CMV antigen stimulation. The receptors derive from a human donor in good health (CMV status not recorded). Some clones in this sample may be carry-over from other donors' samples. Both conserved end residues are trimmed from each CDR3. Fields, in order: clone size, D gene, V gene, J gene, CDR3 protein. D genes are given only for firm matches. Only some rows state a clone size, as once, few, many or a class for expanded clones.

>.|TRBD2|TRBV11-3|TRBJ2-1
ASSPGLAGENEQF
>.|TRBD2|TRBV20-1|TRBJ2-3
SARDGGGTSAHTSTDTQY
>few|TRBD2|TRBV20-1|TRBJ2-5
SARDPLAGGQETQY
>.|.|TRBV19|TRBJ1-4
ASSRRDATNEKLF
>few|TRBD2|TRBV7-9|TRBJ2-1
ASSLLGSGGYNEQF
>.|TRBD1|TRBV7-6|TRBJ1-6
ASSLRDRGYSPLH
>few|.|TRBV6-6|TRBJ2-2
ASSERRRNTGELF
>.|.|TRBV7-6|TRBJ2-5
ASSLTAQPQETQY
>few|.|TRBV28|TRBJ2-5
ASRPGPRSQETQY
>.|.|TRBV6-1|TRBJ2-2
ASSPRPGNTGELF
>few|TRBD1|TRBV12-3/TRBV12-4|TRBJ1-4
ASTQGANEKLF
>.|TRBD1|TRBV11-2|TRBJ1-2
ASSSSTGIGYGYT
>.|.|TRBV7-2|TRBJ2-7
ASSLYKRASYEQY
>.|.|TRBV19|TRBJ1-5
ASSIDLGRAGPQH
>few|TRBD2|TRBV7-6|TRBJ2-7
ASSATSGGPFGEQY
>.|.|TRBV4-1|TRBJ1-2
ASSQDDQAEALYGYT